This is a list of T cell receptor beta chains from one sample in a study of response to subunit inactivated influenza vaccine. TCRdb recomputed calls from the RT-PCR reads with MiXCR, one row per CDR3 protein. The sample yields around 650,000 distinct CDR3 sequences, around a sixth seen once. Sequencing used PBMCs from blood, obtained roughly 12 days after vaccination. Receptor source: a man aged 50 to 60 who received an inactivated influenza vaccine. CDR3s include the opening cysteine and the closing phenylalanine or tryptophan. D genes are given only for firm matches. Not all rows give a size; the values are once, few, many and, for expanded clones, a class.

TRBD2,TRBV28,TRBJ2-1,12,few,TGTGCCAGCAGTTTGCGACTAGCGGAGCAGTTCTTC,CASSLRLAEQFF
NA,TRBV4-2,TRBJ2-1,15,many,TGTGCCAGCAGCCAAGAGAGGCAGAGGAACAATGAGCAGTTCTTC,CASSQERQRNNEQFF
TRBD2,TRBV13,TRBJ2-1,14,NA,TGTGCCAGCAGCGGGGTAGCGGGAGTCAATGAGCAGTTCTTC,CASSGVAGVNEQFF
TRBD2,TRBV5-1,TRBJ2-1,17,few,TGCGCCAGCAGCTTCGCCCCCGGGACTAGCGGATGGGATGAGCAGTTCTTC,CASSFAPGTSGWDEQFF
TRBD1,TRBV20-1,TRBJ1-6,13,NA,TGCAGTGCTTACCGGGACAGGGGTTCACCCCTCCACTTT,CSAYRDRGSPLHF
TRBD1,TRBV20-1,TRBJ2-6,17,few,TGCAGTGCTAGTGATAGGGGGCGTGGTTCTGGGGCCAACGTCCTGACTTTC,CSASDRGRGSGANVLTF
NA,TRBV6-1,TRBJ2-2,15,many,TGTGCCAGCACCGCCCCAGGGCCGAACACCGGGGAGCTGTTTTTT,CASTAPGPNTGELFF
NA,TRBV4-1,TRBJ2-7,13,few,TGCGCCAGCAGCCAAGTGGTTAGCTACGAGCAGTACTTC,CASSQVVSYEQYF
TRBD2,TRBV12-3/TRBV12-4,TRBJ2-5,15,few,TGTGCCAGCAGCTACATCAGGGCTAGCGGGGAGACCCAGTACTTC,CASSYIRASGETQYF
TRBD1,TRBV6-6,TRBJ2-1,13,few,TGTGCCAGCGCTGGGACAGGGGGCGTGGAGCAGTTCTTC,CASAGTGGVEQFF
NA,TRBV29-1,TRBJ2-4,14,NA,TGCAGCGTTTCAGGGGTGTTAGCCAAAAACATTCAGTACTTC,CSVSGVLAKNIQYF
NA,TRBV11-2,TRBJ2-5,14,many,TGTGCCAGCAGCAACCTGAGGGGGCAAGAGACCCAGTACTTC,CASSNLRGQETQYF
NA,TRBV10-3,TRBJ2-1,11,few,TGTGCCATCAGTGAGTCGAATGAGCAGTTCTTC,CAISESNEQFF